Listed below are T cell receptor beta chains from one sample, sequenced in a study of Graves' ophthalmopathy and Graves' hyperthyroidism. TCRdb analysed the multiplex PCR reads with MiXCR anew, one entry per CDR3 protein. The table records 210,000 or so distinct CDR3 sequences, around 30% of them present only once. The sequenced sample was peripheral blood. These receptors came from a man in his fifties or sixties with Graves' ophthalmopathy. CDR3s include the opening cysteine and the closing phenylalanine or tryptophan. D genes are given only for firm matches. Not all rows give a size; the values are once, few, many and, for expanded clones, a class.

V gene	clone size	D gene	J gene	CDR3 protein	CDR3 DNA
TRBV5-1	NA	TRBD1	TRBJ2-7	CASSLEGQGFDEQYF	TGCGCCAGCAGCTTGGAGGGACAGGGGTTCGACGAGCAGTACTTC
TRBV24-1	many	NA	TRBJ2-5	CATSGPGYLETQYF	TGTGCCACCAGTGGGCCAGGGTATTTAGAGACCCAGTACTTC
TRBV20-1	many	NA	TRBJ2-7	CSAPYSASWEQYF	TGCAGTGCTCCTTATTCCGCGTCGTGGGAGCAGTACTTC
TRBV11-1	many	NA	TRBJ2-5	CASSFNPPPGVNQETQYF	TGTGCCAGCAGCTTTAATCCCCCCCCGGGGGTCAATCAAGAGACCCAGTACTTC
TRBV12-3/TRBV12-4	NA	NA	TRBJ2-7	CASSTTDSPYEQYF	TGTGCCAGCAGCACTACGGACAGCCCCTACGAGCAGTACTTC
TRBV12-3/TRBV12-4	many	NA	TRBJ2-5	CASSLRSRGETQYF	TGTGCCAGCAGTTTACGGTCGAGGGGGGAGACCCAGTACTTC
TRBV7-2	NA	NA	TRBJ1-2	CASSLGSGYGYTF	TGTGCCAGCAGCTTAGGATCTGGCTATGGCTACACCTTC
TRBV6-1	many	TRBD1	TRBJ1-6	CASRSTGGGLGNSPLHF	TGTGCCAGCAGATCTACAGGGGGAGGATTGGGGAATTCACCCCTCCACTTT
TRBV7-8	many	NA	TRBJ2-5	CASSLESLYQETQYF	TGTGCCAGCAGCTTAGAATCCCTGTACCAAGAGACCCAGTACTTC
TRBV29-1	many	NA	TRBJ2-7	CSVDGDCYEQYF	TGCAGCGTTGATGGGGACTGCTACGAGCAGTACTTC
TRBV15	many	NA	TRBJ1-1	CATSTGLNTEAFF	TGTGCCACCAGCACGGGACTGAACACTGAAGCTTTCTTT
TRBV20-1	many	TRBD1	TRBJ1-5	CSASVQGSSNQPQHF	TGCAGTGCTAGTGTACAGGGGTCGAGCAATCAGCCCCAGCATTTT
TRBV5-1	many	NA	TRBJ2-7	CASSFTSSSYEQYF	TGCGCCAGCAGCTTTACTAGCAGCTCCTACGAGCAGTACTTC
TRBV30	NA	TRBD1	TRBJ1-2	CAWRQTGGSYGYTF	TGTGCCTGGAGGCAAACAGGGGGCTCCTATGGCTACACCTTC
TRBV6-2/TRBV6-3	many	NA	TRBJ2-7	CASSPDWSYEQYF	TGTGCCAGCAGCCCGGACTGGTCCTACGAGCAGTACTTC
TRBV20-1	many	TRBD2	TRBJ2-5	CSASGNQETQYF	TGCAGTGCGAGCGGGAACCAAGAGACCCAGTACTTC
TRBV6-1	NA	TRBD1	TRBJ1-2	CASSEAGQEGGGYTF	TGTGCCAGCAGTGAAGCCGGACAGGAAGGGGGTGGCTACACCTTC
TRBV6-1	NA	TRBD1	TRBJ2-5	CASREALRGAGGQETQYF	TGTGCCAGCAGAGAGGCCCTGCGAGGGGCAGGGGGACAAGAGACCCAGTACTTC
TRBV12-3/TRBV12-4	many	NA	TRBJ2-5	CASSFLLSETQYF	TGTGCCAGCAGTTTTCTACTAAGTGAGACCCAGTACTTC
TRBV12-3/TRBV12-4	NA	TRBD2	TRBJ2-7	CASSLEGLAGINEQYF	TGTGCCAGCAGTTTAGAGGGACTAGCGGGAATCAACGAGCAGTACTTC
TRBV6-1	NA	NA	TRBJ2-5	CASTPWFVGAQETQYF	TGTGCCAGCACCCCTTGGTTTGTGGGGGCCCAAGAGACCCAGTACTTC
TRBV20-1	many	TRBD2	TRBJ2-5	CSVVLAGERETQYF	TGCAGCGTTGTACTAGCGGGAGAAAGAGAGACCCAGTACTTC
TRBV24-1	many	NA	TRBJ2-5	CATQDLQETQYF	TGTGCCACCCAGGACCTTCAAGAGACCCAGTACTTC
TRBV28	many	NA	TRBJ2-7	CASRTRRATAYEQYF	TGTGCCAGCAGAACCCGACGGGCGACCGCCTACGAGCAGTACTTC
TRBV7-2	NA	NA	TRBJ2-3	CASSLKEGIDTQYF	TGTGCCAGCAGCTTAAAAGAGGGAATAGATACGCAGTATTTT
TRBV28	many	NA	TRBJ2-7	CASRGGRVTYEQYF	TGTGCCAGCCGCGGCGGGCGCGTCACCTACGAGCAGTACTTC
TRBV12-3/TRBV12-4	NA	NA	TRBJ2-5	CASSNRRPRWGGETQYF	TGTGCCAGCAGTAACCGAAGGCCTCGGTGGGGCGGGGAGACCCAGTACTTC
TRBV6-1	many	NA	TRBJ2-7	CASSEPWDEQYF	TGTGCCAGCAGTGAACCCTGGGACGAGCAGTACTTC